Listed here is a single T cell receptor beta chain. These data are taken from a study of T-cell memory formation after mild COVID-19. TCRdb fed the 5' RACE reads into MiXCR, producing one record per CDR3 protein. The sample carries more than 150,000 distinct CDR3 sequences, about 18% recorded once. This CDR3 contains 14 residues. Germline values: CDR1 MNHEY, CDR2 SVGEGT. V shed 2 bases and J shed 7 bases, with 14 bases lying between them. V and J are TRBV6-2 or TRBV6-3 and TRBJ1-1, with D maybe TRBD1 (5 bases). This TCR came from a man younger than 30 who had mild COVID-19 (a few samples of this study predate the infection). Cell type and time point are not known. The material sequenced was PBMCs or a T cell subset sorted from them (not recorded which). The CDR3 DNA sequence: TGTGCCAGCAGTTACAGGAACGGGGACCTTGAAGCTTTCTTT. Protein: CASSYRNGDLEAFF.